This entry describes one TCR beta chain. This sample stems from a study of blood T cell repertoires in COVID-19. On the study more broadly: Samples came from the United States, Italy and Spain, spanning acute and convalescent COVID-19. The cDNA or gDNA used as material had been derived from T cells, B-cell-depleted T cells, or PBMCs.

Germline trimming cut 6 bases from V and 6 bases from J; bases unmatched to any gene: 8. The CDR3 runs to 14 residues. Germline V gives CDR1 LNHDA, CDR2 SQIVND (reference sequence). In the authors' workflow: Counts of nucleated cells, estimated from reference gene primer amplification, were obtained. Clones were sequenced by immunoSEQ multiplex PCR, and TCRdb holds only the in-frame ones, with some missing. That table gives V, J and clone size, and the DNA gave D and trimming. Here the sample spans 120,000 or so clones, roughly nine tenths being singletons. The material sequenced was peripheral blood. This rearrangement joins TRBV19 to TRBJ1-1; TRBD1 matches at 9 bases. The receptor's source is a man aged 45-60 years with active COVID-19. The CDR3 loop reads CASRHTGTGSEAFF. As DNA, the CDR3 is TGTGCCAGTAGGCATACCGGGACAGGGTCTGAAGCTTTCTTT.